The clone carrying this T cell receptor (beta chain) occurred a few times. This specimen belongs to a study of response to subunit inactivated influenza vaccine. The CDR3 sequence is 16 residues long. V lost 7 bases to trimming and J lost 2 bases; unmatched junction nucleotides: 11. The germline gives CDR1 MNHNS, CDR2 SASEGT. TCRdb itself ran the RT-PCR reads through MiXCR, one entry per CDR3 protein. Of more than 200,000 distinct CDR3 sequences listed, more than 10% are singletons. The TCR sequence derives from a man aged 50 to 59 who received an inactivated influenza vaccine. Source: non-naive T cells sorted from PBMCs, taken roughly 15 days before vaccination. This chain links TRBV6-1 with TRBJ2-1, with TRBD2 matching over 7 bases. The CDR3 nucleotides are TGTGCCAGCACCATGGGCGGCGGGAGCGCCTACAATGAGCAGTTCTTC. This translates into CASTMGGGSAYNEQFF.